The T cell receptor (beta chain) described here comes from a study of T cell responses to AZD1222 COVID-19 vaccine. The repertoire was sequenced with immunoSEQ multiplex PCR; TCRdb's copy has only in-frame clones and lacks some. The sample carries some 170,000 clones, approximately 93% recorded once. The CDR3 spans 13 residues. V was clipped by 8 bases and J by 8 bases, with 19 bases between them. Germline V CDR1 and CDR2: SGHRS, YFSETQ. This chain uses TRBV5-1 with TRBJ1-2; unclear D gene. This TCR was recovered from an adult in good health. This sample comprised peripheral blood, obtained on day 0 of AZD1222 vaccination. As DNA, the CDR3 is TGCGCCAGTGCAGGACTGGCGGGTAGGGGCTACACCTTC. This sequence encodes CASAGLAGRGYTF.